Shown below are 21 T cell receptor beta chains from a single sample sequenced in a study of response to subunit inactivated influenza vaccine. TCRdb passed the RT-PCR reads through MiXCR, listing each CDR3 protein once. The sample has 500,000 to 600,000 distinct CDR3 sequences; about 15% are singletons. Sequenced here: CD4+ T cells sorted from PBMCs, sampled 23 months after vaccination. These receptors were obtained from a man between 50 and 75 years old who received an inactivated influenza vaccine.

In this sample, this clonotype turned up a few times. The chain is built from TRBV10-3 and TRBJ2-7, with 8 bases fitting TRBD2. The CDR3 totals 16 residues. Germline loops: CDR1 ENHRY, CDR2 SYGVKD. The J segment lost 2 bases and the V segment lost 4 bases, leaving 10 bases of the junction unmatched. Here the CDR3 DNA reads TGTGCCATCAGTGCCCAAGGACTAGCCGCTACCTACGAGCAGTACTTC. Its translation is CAISAQGLAATYEQYF.

The table lists this clonotype with a few counts. The chain uses TRBV5-6 and TRBJ1-1; no clear D gene. The length of the CDR3 is 11 residues. The ends were cut back, 2 bases at V and 4 bases at J, with 3 bases in the middle. Germline-derived CDR1 and CDR2 are SGHDT and YYEEEE. The CDR3 loop reads CASSFSTEAFF. DNA for the CDR3: TGTGCCAGCAGCTTTAGCACTGAAGCTTTCTTT.

This sequence joins TRBV7-2 and TRBJ2-7, with D hard to call. From germline, CDR1 is SGHTA and CDR2 FQGNSA. The CDR3 extends over 13 amino acids. Trimming shortened V by 5 bases and J by 4 bases, and 12 bases separated the two germline ends. The CDR3 region has the DNA TGTGCCAGCAGCGGCTCCAACCTTTACGAGCAGTACTTC. Encoded protein: CASSGSNLYEQYF.

The gene calls are TRBV30 and TRBJ2-7; D ambiguous. CDR1 is GTSNPN, CDR2 SVGIG, per germline (reference sequence). V lost 2 bases and J 2 bases, leaving 13 bases between the germline ends. CDR3 length: 14 residues. The CDR3 nucleotides are TGTGCCTGGAGTTATGTGTCAGGCGCCTACGAGCAGTACTTC. It encodes CAWSYVSGAYEQYF.

V is TRBV28 and J is TRBJ1-5; perhaps TRBD1 as D (6 bases). The CDR3 spans 14 residues. The V gene lost 6 bases and the J gene lost 7 bases, with 16 bases spanning the gap. From germline, CDR1 is MDHEN and CDR2 SYDVKM. This CDR3 reads CASSRGGDLQPQHF. The CDR3 region has the DNA TGTGCCAGCAGCCGAGGGGGGGACCTGCAGCCCCAGCATTTT.

V and J are TRBV12-3 or TRBV12-4 and TRBJ2-1; D may be TRBD2 (5 bases). This CDR3 is built from 12 residues. The V end was cut by 6 bases, the J end by 9 bases, with 12 bases between. In DNA form, the CDR3 reads TGTGCCAGCAGATCCGTAGGGAGTGAGCAGTTCTTC. It is translated as CASRSVGSEQFF.

This clonotype was seen a handful of times. The V gene is TRBV5-1, the J gene TRBJ1-1, with D possibly matching TRBD1 (5 bases). Trimming shortened V by 0 bases and J by 8 bases, and 14 bases separated the two germline ends. Germline V CDR1 and CDR2: SGHRS, YFSETQ. This CDR3 region has 14 residues. CDR3 in DNA: TGCGCCAGCAGCTTGGCTAACACAGGAAACGAAGCTTTCTTT. As protein: CASSLANTGNEAFF.

The CDR3 sequence is CAISARLAHEQYF. Written as DNA, the CDR3 is TGTGCCATCAGTGCGAGACTGGCCCACGAGCAGTACTTC. The chain recombines TRBV10-3 with TRBJ2-7; unclear D gene. V was shortened by 4 bases and J by 5 bases, with 12 bases between the two germline ends. Germline V gene lookup returns CDR1 ENHRY and CDR2 SYGVKD. CDR3 length: 13 amino acids.

A few counts support this clonotype. The CDR3 is CASSRQGRDTIYF. Written as DNA, the CDR3 is TGTGCCAGCAGCCGACAGGGGCGAGACACCATATATTTT. The V gene is TRBV5-5, the J gene TRBJ1-3; 8 bases fit TRBD1. V lost 4 bases and J lost 8; bases outside the gene matches: 5. The CDR3 covers 13 residues. Germline V gene data show CDR1 as SGHKS and CDR2 as YYEKEE (reference sequence).

This clonotype has a handful of counts. This chain links TRBV10-3 with TRBJ2-7; TRBD1 matches 8 bases. V dropped 10 bases and J dropped 6; count of bases not matched to a gene: 11. There are 13 residues in the CDR3. Germline lookup yields CDR1 ENHRY and CDR2 SYGVKD. CDR3 DNA: TGTGCCACCCAAAACCGGACAGGGCGCGAGCAGTACTTC. Translating it yields CATQNRTGREQYF.

The chain carries TRBV28 and TRBJ1-2; D unresolved. V was clipped by 6 bases and J by 3 bases, with 8 bases between them. CDR3 length: 12 residues. Germline assignment: CDR1 MDHEN and CDR2 SYDVKM. The DNA for the CDR3 is TGTGCCAGCAGGGTAACGGACTATGGCTACACCTTC. Encoded protein: CASRVTDYGYTF.

The chain couples TRBV2 to TRBJ2-5; 7 bases line up with TRBD1. The germline CDR1 and CDR2 sequences are SNHLY and FYNNEI. This CDR3 has 15 residues. V shed 6 bases and J 4 bases; nucleotides not matched to a gene: 11. The CDR3 sequence: CASSALGQVGETQYF. CDR3 DNA sequence: TGTGCCAGCAGCGCCTTAGGACAGGTTGGAGAGACCCAGTACTTC.

V and J are TRBV30 and TRBJ2-1; 11 bases line up with TRBD2. The CDR3 loop spans 17 amino acids. Per the germline V gene, CDR1 is GTSNPN and CDR2 is SVGIG (reference sequence). V lost 3 bases to trimming and J lost 9 bases; unmatched junction nucleotides: 16. The CDR3 is CAWSVISGRAGWAEQFF. The CDR3 DNA reads as TGTGCCTGGAGCGTCATTAGCGGGAGGGCCGGTTGGGCTGAGCAGTTCTTC.

This clonotype was detected only a few times. V is TRBV7-9 and J is TRBJ2-1; D might be TRBD2 (6 bases). Germline CDR1 is SEHNR and CDR2 is FQNEAQ (reference sequence). Trimming cost V 3 bases and J 7 bases, with 10 bases left between them. There are 13 residues in the CDR3. Written as DNA, the CDR3 is TGTGCCAGCAGCTTTATGAGCGGGAATGAGCAGTTCTTC. Amino acids: CASSFMSGNEQFF.

This chain connects TRBV20-1 to TRBJ2-1; the D is unclear. Looked up from germline, CDR1 is DFQATT and CDR2 is SNEGSKA (reference sequence). This CDR3 has 12 residues. The CDR3 DNA sequence: TGCAGCAACGCAAAAGTTTCCAATGAGCAGTTCTTC. As protein: CSNAKVSNEQFF.

This clonotype was counted between two and nine times. This chain connects TRBV5-1 to TRBJ1-3; 9 bases are shared with TRBD1. Trimming cost V 4 bases and J 4 bases; bases outside gene matches: 9. This CDR3 comprises 16 residues. Germline CDR1 reads SGHRS; CDR2 reads YFSETQ. CDR3 loop: CASSPPGQGTGNTIYF. The CDR3 DNA sequence: TGCGCCAGCAGCCCACCGGGACAGGGAACAGGAAACACCATATATTTT. Filled out from reference TRBV5-1 and TRBJ1-3, the complete variable domain reads KAGVTQTPRYLIKTRGQQVTLSCSPISGHRSVSWYQQTPGQGLQFLFEYFSETQRNKGNFPGRFSGRQFSNSRSEMNVSTLELGDSALYLCASSPPGQGTGNTIYFGEGSWLTVV.

This clonotype appeared once. The genes are TRBV18 and TRBJ1-6, with D tentatively TRBD1 (5 bases). Trimming removed 6 bases from V and 8 bases from J, with 11 bases in between. CDR1 is KGHSH, CDR2 LQKENI, per germline. This CDR3 spans 13 amino acids. This chain's CDR3 is CASSPGLDSPLHF. The DNA for the CDR3 is TGTGCCAGCTCTCCAGGGCTTGATTCACCCCTCCACTTT. Drawing the rest from reference TRBV18 and TRBJ1-6, the complete variable domain is NAGVMQNPRHLVRRRGQEARLRCSPMKGHSHVYWYRQLPEEGLKFMVYLQKENIIDESGMPKERFSAEFPKEGPSILRIQQVVRGDSAAYFCASSPGLDSPLHFGNGTRLTVT.

This chain connects TRBV12-3 or TRBV12-4 to TRBJ2-1; D call uncertain. V was trimmed by 2 bases and J by 8 bases, leaving 16 bases between them. This CDR3 has 15 amino acids. The CDR3 region is CASSLSASSPYEQFF. CDR3 coding DNA: TGTGCCAGCAGTTTATCGGCCTCAAGCCCCTATGAGCAGTTCTTC.

This clonotype was seen a few times. The rearrangement joins TRBV2 to TRBJ2-3; TRBD2 matches at 11 bases. J lost 3 bases, V lost 8 bases, and 4 bases had no gene match. The V gene's germline CDR1 is SNHLY and CDR2 FYNNEI. The CDR3 loop spans 14 amino acids. Written as DNA, the CDR3 is TGTGCCAGCGGAACTAGCGGGAGAACAGATACGCAGTATTTT. Its translation: CASGTSGRTDTQYF. Supplemented by reference TRBV2 and TRBJ2-3, the full variable domain reads EPEVTQTPSHQVTQMGQEVILRCVPISNHLYFYWYRQILGQKVEFLVSFYNNEISEKSEIFDDQFSVERPDGSNFTLKIRSTKLEDSAMYFCASGTSGRTDTQYFGPGTRLTVL.

V usage is TRBV23-1 and J usage is TRBJ1-1, with 7 bases identical to TRBD1. TRBV23-1 is an ORF, and what it does is uncertain. CDR3 length: 14 residues. Trimming at V came to 8 bases and at J to 3 bases, leaving 9 bases not matched to a gene. CDR3 region: CASPGGGLDTEAFF. CDR3 in DNA: TGCGCCAGCCCAGGGGGAGGTTTGGACACTGAAGCTTTCTTT.

V is TRBV9 and J is TRBJ2-7; possibly TRBD2 for D (5 bases). This CDR3 comprises 13 residues. The ends were cut back, 4 bases at V and 6 bases at J, with 14 bases in the middle. CDR1 and CDR2 (germline): SGDLS, YYNGEE. The CDR3 bases are TGTGCCAGCAGCCCCGGACGAGGAGGCGAGCAGTACTTC. Its protein product is CASSPGRGGEQYF.